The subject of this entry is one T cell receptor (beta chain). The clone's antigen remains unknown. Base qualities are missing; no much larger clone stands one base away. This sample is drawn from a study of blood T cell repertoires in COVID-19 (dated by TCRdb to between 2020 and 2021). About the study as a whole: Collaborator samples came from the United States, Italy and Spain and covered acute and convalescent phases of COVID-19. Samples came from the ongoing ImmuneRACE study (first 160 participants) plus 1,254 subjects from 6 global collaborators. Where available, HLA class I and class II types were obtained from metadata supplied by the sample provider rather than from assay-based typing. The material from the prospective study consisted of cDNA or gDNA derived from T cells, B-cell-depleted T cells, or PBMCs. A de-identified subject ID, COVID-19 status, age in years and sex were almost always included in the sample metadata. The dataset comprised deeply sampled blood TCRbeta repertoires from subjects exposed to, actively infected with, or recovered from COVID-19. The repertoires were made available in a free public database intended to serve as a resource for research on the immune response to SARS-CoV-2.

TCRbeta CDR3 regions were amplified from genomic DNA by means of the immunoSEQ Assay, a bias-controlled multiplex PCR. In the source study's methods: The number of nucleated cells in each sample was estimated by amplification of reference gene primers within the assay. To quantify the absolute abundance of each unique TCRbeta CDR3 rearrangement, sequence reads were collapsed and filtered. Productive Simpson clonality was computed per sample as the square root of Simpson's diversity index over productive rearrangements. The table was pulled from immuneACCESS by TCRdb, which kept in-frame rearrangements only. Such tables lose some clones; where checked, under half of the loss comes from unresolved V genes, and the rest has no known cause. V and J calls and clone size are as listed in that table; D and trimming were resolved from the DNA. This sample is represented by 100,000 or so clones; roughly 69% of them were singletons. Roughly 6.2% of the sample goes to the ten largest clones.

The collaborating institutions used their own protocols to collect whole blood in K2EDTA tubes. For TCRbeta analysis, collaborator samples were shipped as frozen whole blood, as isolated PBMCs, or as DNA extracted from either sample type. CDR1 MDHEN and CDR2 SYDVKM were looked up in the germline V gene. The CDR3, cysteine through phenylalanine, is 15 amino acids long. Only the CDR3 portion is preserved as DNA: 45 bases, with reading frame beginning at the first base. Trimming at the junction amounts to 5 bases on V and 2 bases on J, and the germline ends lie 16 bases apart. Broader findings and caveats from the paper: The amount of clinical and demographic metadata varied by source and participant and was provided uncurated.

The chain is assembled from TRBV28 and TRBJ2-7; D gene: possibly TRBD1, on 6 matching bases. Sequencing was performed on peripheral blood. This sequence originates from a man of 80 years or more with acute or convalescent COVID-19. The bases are TGTGCCAGCAGTCCAGGGACACCCGGCCCCTACGAGCAGTACTTC. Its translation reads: CASSPGTPGPYEQYF.